What follows are 17 T cell receptor beta chains derived from one specimen sequenced in a study of tumor-infiltrating lymphocytes in primary liver carcinoma. A primer in the constant region served to generate TCR beta cDNA from about 470 ng of total RNA. Nested multiplex PCR, run for three rounds with slightly modified ARM-PCR, yielded TCR beta libraries. Use of TRBV1-TRBV30 forward primers with a C-beta reverse primer characterized the first two PCR rounds, which lasted around 11 cycles each. One entry per CDR3 protein results from TCRdb running MiXCR on the multiplex PCR reads. The sample has 330,000 or so distinct CDR3 sequences, almost 65% seen once. It was unsorted whole blood that yielded blood RNA, and germline DNA was also extracted. The sample consisted of peripheral blood. The receptor set was obtained from a man aged 35-49 years with primary liver carcinoma and hepatitis B virus infection.

This chain connects TRBV30 to TRBJ2-1; D may correspond to TRBD1 or TRBD2 (5 bases each). Germline V CDR1 and CDR2: GTSNPN, SVGIG (reference sequence). V shed 4 bases and J shed 7 bases, with 26 bases lying between them. CDR3 length equals 17 residues. DNA of the CDR3: TGTGCCTGGACTAAAGTTTTTGCCCTGGGGGAAGATAATGAGCAGTTCTTC. Its protein product is CAWTKVFALGEDNEQFF. The full variable domain, its missing parts supplied by reference TRBV30 and TRBJ2-1, is SQTIHQWPATLVQPVGSPLSLECTVEGTSNPNLYWYRQAAGRGLQLLFYSVGIGQISSEVPQNLSASRPQDRQFILSSKKLLLSDSGFYLCAWTKVFALGEDNEQFFGPGTRLTVL.

As for this clonotype: One junction end disagrees with the germline gene, perhaps due to a read error. The V call is TRBV11-2, the J call TRBJ1-1; 11 bases are a match to TRBD1. This CDR3 spans 19 amino acids. CDR1 SGHAT and CDR2 FQNNGV come from the germline V gene. In DNA form, the CDR3 reads TGTGCCAGTAGCTTAGGTCGGGACAGGGGGTGCATGAAAGACACTGAAGCTTTCTTT. Translation gives CASSLGRDRGCMKDTEAFF.

CDR3: CASSPWGVANTEAFF. CDR3 sequence (DNA): TGTGCCAGCAGCCCTTGGGGGGTGGCGAACACTGAAGCTTTCTTT. The chain carries TRBV11-2 and TRBJ1-1; perhaps TRBD1 as D (5 bases). Germline lookup yields CDR1 SGHAT and CDR2 FQNNGV. The ends were cut back, 5 bases at V and 1 base at J, with 14 bases in the middle. CDR3 length: 15 amino acids.

The chain uses TRBV7-9 and TRBJ2-6; 7 bases are a match to TRBD1. The trim removed 5 bases at V and 2 bases at J, leaving 21 bases unmatched. Germline values: CDR1 SEHNR, CDR2 FQNEAQ (reference sequence). This CDR3 comprises 21 residues. The CDR3 nucleotides are TGTGCCAGCAGCGTGGCGATTTTACGGGACAGTACTCACCCTGGGGCCAACGTCCTGACTTTC. This translates into CASSVAILRDSTHPGANVLTF.

The rearrangement links TRBV6-6 to TRBJ2-7, with D possibly being TRBD1 (6 bases). V gave up 0 bases and J gave up 5 bases, with 14 bases separating them. Germline lookup yields CDR1 MNHNY and CDR2 SVGAGI (reference sequence). The CDR3 is made up of 15 amino acids. The CDR3 region has the DNA TGTGCCAGCAGTTACTCTCGGGGCAGGGGCCACGAGCAGTACTTC. The encoded protein is CASSYSRGRGHEQYF.

This chain connects TRBV28 to TRBJ1-2; tentatively, D is TRBD1 (6 bases). V lost 2 bases and J lost 0, with 19 bases in between. This CDR3 spans 18 amino acids. The V gene's germline CDR1 is MDHEN and CDR2 SYDVKM. CDR3 nucleotides: TGTGCCAGCAGTTTAAGTAATCCAGGGGTTAACCCTAACTATGGCTACACCTTC. Translated: CASSLSNPGVNPNYGYTF.

The chain has TRBV5-6 and TRBJ2-7; unclear D gene. The CDR3 contains 14 residues. Germline V CDR1 and CDR2: SGHDT, YYEEEE. V lost 1 base and J 5 bases, leaving 13 bases between the germline ends. The CDR3 region has the DNA TGTGCCAGCAGCTTGCCCCAGAGTGCGAACGAGCAGTACTTC. It specifies CASSLPQSANEQYF.

The chain recombines TRBV11-2 with TRBJ2-7, with 7 positions matching TRBD1. Losses at the gene ends were 10 bases for V and 3 bases for J; bases not matched to a gene: 15. Germline V gene sequence: CDR1 SGHAT, CDR2 FQNNGV. This CDR3 contains 15 residues. DNA for the CDR3: TGTGCCACCAACTTAAACAGGGGCGAATACTACGAGCAGTACTTC. It encodes CATNLNRGEYYEQYF.

The gene calls are TRBV12-5 and TRBJ1-2; 7 bases match TRBD1. The junction had 11 bases not matched to a gene; V was cut back by 5 bases and J by 8 bases. The CDR3 covers 14 residues. Germline loops: CDR1 LGHNT, CDR2 FRNRAP. The CDR3 protein is CASGTLAGGGGYTF. Here the CDR3 DNA reads TGTGCTAGTGGTACCCTTGCAGGGGGAGGAGGCTACACCTTC.

This clonotype came up once. At one end, the junction sequence differs from germline, possibly due to a read error. This chain links TRBV11-2 with TRBJ2-1; D not resolved. The CDR3 has 19 amino acids. The germline CDR1 and CDR2 sequences are SGHAT and FQNNGV. The CDR3 here is CASSNHPVVRDSRYNEEFF. CDR3 coding DNA: TGTGCCAGCAGTAACCATCCCGTAGTCCGAGACTCGAGATACAATGAGGAGTTCTTC.

The chain combines TRBV5-1 with TRBJ1-6; 8 bases line up with TRBD1. The germline V gene encodes CDR1 SGHRS and CDR2 YFSETQ. V gave up 0 bases and J gave up 5 bases; unmatched junction bases: 1. The CDR3 length is 15 residues. This CDR3 reads CASSLGDRNNSPLHF. In nucleotides, the CDR3 is TGCGCCAGCAGCTTGGGGGACAGGAATAATTCACCCCTCCACTTT.

A note on this clonotype: This may stem from a read error, because a much larger clone lies one nucleotide away. The chain couples TRBV6-1 to TRBJ2-7; perhaps TRBD2 as D (6 bases). This CDR3 has 14 residues. From germline, CDR1 is MNHNS and CDR2 SASEGT. This CDR3 reads CASIIGDSSYKQYF. CDR3 coding DNA: TGTGCCAGCATAATCGGGGACTCCTCCTACAAGCAGTACTTC.

This clonotype appeared many times. The V gene is TRBV6-1, the J gene TRBJ1-5; D possibly corresponds to TRBD1 (5 bases). Trimming took off 2 bases at V and 0 bases at J, with 11 bases between the two ends. This CDR3 is built from 16 residues. Germline CDR1 is MNHNS and CDR2 is SASEGT. The CDR3 region is CASSELAGTSNQPQHF. CDR3 DNA sequence: TGTGCCAGCAGTGAACTCGCAGGGACTAGCAATCAGCCCCAGCATTTT.

The chain has TRBV6-6 and TRBJ2-7; D is ambiguous. The CDR3 loop spans 12 amino acids. Looked up from germline, CDR1 is MNHNY and CDR2 is SVGAGI (reference sequence). V shed 2 bases and J shed 10 bases, with 12 bases lying between them. The DNA for the CDR3 is TGTGCCAGCAGTTACACCGCCACGGATCAGTACTTC. Protein product: CASSYTATDQYF.

A word on this clonotype: Compared with germline, one end of the junction differs, possibly owing to a read error. This chain connects TRBV12-3 or TRBV12-4 to TRBJ2-1; TRBD2 is a possible D gene (6 bases). This CDR3 spans 12 amino acids. The CDR3 DNA reads TGTGCTAGCAGCCCTGACGGGGGTGAGCAGTTCTTC. This sequence encodes CASSPDGGEQFF.

In regard to this clonotype: One junction end does not reproduce the germline sequence, and a read error may be involved. V gene TRBV6-5 combines with J gene TRBJ1-2; D gene ambiguous. This CDR3 is 14 amino acids long. Per the germline V gene, CDR1 is MNHEY and CDR2 is SVGAGI. CDR3 DNA sequence: TGTACCAGCAGTTACTTTGGGGAGGACTATGGCTACACCTTC. This sequence encodes CTSSYFGEDYGYTF.

The CDR3 sequence is CATSGWARDQETQYF. DNA for the CDR3: TGTGCCACCAGCGGTTGGGCAAGGGACCAAGAGACCCAGTACTTC. The chain combines TRBV24-1 with TRBJ2-5; D gene uncertain. The CDR3 runs 15 residues. From germline, CDR1 is KGHDR and CDR2 SFDVKD. The V and J ends lost 7 bases and 0 bases respectively, with 14 bases between them.